This T cell receptor (beta chain) stems from a study of tumor-infiltrating lymphocytes in primary liver carcinoma. Study information: Patients' primary liver carcinoma was surgically resected.

Germline DNA was also extracted, and blood RNA was taken from unsorted whole blood. Concerning this clonotype itself: This sequence may be a read error, since a much larger clone differs from it by one base.

TCR beta cDNA was made from 450 to 600 ng total RNA with a constant-region primer. Slightly modified ARM-PCR with three nested multiplex PCR rounds yielded TCR beta libraries. Researchers ran the first two PCR rounds for roughly 10 cycles each with TRBV1-TRBV30 forward primers and a C-beta reverse primer. TCRdb redid the calling of the multiplex PCR reads with MiXCR, one entry per CDR3 protein. The data hold 190,000 or so distinct CDR3 sequences, with about two thirds observed a single time. The CDR3 runs 14 residues. Germline V gene data show CDR1 as LGHNT and CDR2 as FRNRAP. This clonotype originated in a woman aged 55-75 years with primary liver carcinoma and hepatitis B virus infection. Sequenced material: peripheral blood. The chain has TRBV12-5 and TRBJ2-2; D may match TRBD1 or TRBD2 (8 bases each). CDR3 amino acids: CASLRQGISGELLF. The CDR3 DNA is TGTGCTAGCTTACGACAGGGGATTAGCGGGGAGCTGCTTTTT.